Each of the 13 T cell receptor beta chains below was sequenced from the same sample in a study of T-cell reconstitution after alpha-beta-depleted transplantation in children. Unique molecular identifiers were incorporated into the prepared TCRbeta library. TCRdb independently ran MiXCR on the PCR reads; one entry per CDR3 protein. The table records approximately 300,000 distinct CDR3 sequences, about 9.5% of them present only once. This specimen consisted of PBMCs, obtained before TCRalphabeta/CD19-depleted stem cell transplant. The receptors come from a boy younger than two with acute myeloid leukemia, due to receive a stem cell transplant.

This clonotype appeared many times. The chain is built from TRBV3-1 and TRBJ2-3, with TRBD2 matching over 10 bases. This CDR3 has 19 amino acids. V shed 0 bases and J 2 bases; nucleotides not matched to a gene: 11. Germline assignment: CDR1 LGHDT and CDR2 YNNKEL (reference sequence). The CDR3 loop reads CASSQDALVGTSDTDTQYF. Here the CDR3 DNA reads TGTGCCAGCAGCCAAGATGCCCTAGTGGGGACTAGCGACACAGATACGCAGTATTTT.

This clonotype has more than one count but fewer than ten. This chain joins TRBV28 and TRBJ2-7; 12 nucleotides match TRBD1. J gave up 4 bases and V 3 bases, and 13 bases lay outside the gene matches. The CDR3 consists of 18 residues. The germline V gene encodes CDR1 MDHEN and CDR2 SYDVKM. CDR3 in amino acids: CASSLSGTGGLQGYEQYF. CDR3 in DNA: TGTGCCAGCAGTTTGTCCGGGACAGGGGGCCTGCAGGGATACGAGCAGTACTTC.

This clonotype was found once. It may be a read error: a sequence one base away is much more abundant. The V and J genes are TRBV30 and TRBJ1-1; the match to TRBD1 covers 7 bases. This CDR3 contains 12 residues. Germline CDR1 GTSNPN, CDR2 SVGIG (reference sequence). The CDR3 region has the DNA TGTGCCTGGAGTGCAGGGGGGGGTGAACCTTTCTTT. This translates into CAWSAGGGEPFF.

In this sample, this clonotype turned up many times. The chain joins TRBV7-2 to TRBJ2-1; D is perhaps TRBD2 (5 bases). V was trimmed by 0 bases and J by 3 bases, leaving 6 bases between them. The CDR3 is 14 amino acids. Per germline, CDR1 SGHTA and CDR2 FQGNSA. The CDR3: CASSLAGDYNEQFF. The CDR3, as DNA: TGTGCCAGCAGCTTAGCGGGAGACTACAATGAGCAGTTCTTC.

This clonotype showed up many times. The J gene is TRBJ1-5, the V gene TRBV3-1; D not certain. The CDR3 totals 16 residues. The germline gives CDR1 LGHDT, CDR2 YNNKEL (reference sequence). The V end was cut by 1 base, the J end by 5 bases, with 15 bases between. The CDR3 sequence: CASSQGEGRNDQPQHF. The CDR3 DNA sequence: TGTGCCAGCAGCCAAGGGGAGGGAAGAAATGATCAGCCCCAGCATTTT.

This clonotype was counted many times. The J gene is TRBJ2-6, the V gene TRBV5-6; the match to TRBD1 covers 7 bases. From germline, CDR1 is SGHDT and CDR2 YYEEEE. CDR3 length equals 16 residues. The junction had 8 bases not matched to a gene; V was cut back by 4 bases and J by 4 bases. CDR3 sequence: CASSPKTGFGANVLTF. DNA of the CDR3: TGTGCCAGCAGCCCGAAGACAGGGTTCGGGGCCAACGTCCTGACTTTC.

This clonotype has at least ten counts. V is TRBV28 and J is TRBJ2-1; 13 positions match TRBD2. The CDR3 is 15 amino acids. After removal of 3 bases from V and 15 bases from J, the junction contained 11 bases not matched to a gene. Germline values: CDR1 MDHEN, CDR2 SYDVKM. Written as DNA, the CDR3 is TGTGCCAGCAGTTTGCTCGGGACTAGCGGGACGAGGTCGTTCTTC. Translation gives CASSLLGTSGTRSFF.

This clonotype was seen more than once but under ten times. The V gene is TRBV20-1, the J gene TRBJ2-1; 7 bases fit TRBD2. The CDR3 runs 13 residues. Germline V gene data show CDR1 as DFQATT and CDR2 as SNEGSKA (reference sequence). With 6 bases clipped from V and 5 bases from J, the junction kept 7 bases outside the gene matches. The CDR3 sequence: CSASSGTHNEQFF. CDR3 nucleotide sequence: TGCAGTGCGTCGAGCGGGACGCACAATGAGCAGTTCTTC.

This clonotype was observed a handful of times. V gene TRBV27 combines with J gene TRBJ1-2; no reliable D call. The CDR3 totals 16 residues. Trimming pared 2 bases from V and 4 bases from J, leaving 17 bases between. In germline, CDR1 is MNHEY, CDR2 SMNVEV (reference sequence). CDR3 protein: CASSLRSATQIYGYTF. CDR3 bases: TGTGCCAGCAGTTTACGGTCTGCAACCCAAATCTATGGCTACACCTTC.

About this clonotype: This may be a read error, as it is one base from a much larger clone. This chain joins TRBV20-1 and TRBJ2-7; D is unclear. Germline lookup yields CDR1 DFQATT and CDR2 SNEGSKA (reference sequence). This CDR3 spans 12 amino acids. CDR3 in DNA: TGCAGTGCTAGAACTATTTCCTACGCGCAGTACTTC. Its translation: CSARTISYAQYF.

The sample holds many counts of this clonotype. The CDR3 is CASSSYRQGRVTDNEQFF. In DNA, the CDR3 is TGTGCCAGCAGTTCTTATCGACAGGGAAGGGTAACGGACAATGAGCAGTTCTTC. V is TRBV27 and J is TRBJ2-1; TRBD1 aligns across 7 bases. After removal of 4 bases from V and 5 bases from J, the junction contained 17 bases not matched to a gene. This CDR3 spans 18 amino acids. Germline CDR1 is MNHEY and CDR2 is SMNVEV (reference sequence).

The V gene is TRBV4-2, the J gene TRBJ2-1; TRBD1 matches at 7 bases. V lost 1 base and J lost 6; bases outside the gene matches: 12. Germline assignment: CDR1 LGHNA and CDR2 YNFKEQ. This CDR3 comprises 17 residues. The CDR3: CASSQGLNSGQSNEQFF. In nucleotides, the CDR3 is TGTGCCAGCAGCCAAGGACTAAACTCGGGACAGTCCAATGAGCAGTTCTTC.

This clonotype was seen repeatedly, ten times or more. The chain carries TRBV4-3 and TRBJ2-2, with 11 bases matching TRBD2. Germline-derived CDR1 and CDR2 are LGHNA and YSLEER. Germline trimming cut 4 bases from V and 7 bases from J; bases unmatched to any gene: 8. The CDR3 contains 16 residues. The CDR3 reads CASSPRLAGLNGELFF. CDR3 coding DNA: TGCGCCAGCAGCCCGCGACTAGCGGGATTGAACGGGGAGCTGTTTTTT.